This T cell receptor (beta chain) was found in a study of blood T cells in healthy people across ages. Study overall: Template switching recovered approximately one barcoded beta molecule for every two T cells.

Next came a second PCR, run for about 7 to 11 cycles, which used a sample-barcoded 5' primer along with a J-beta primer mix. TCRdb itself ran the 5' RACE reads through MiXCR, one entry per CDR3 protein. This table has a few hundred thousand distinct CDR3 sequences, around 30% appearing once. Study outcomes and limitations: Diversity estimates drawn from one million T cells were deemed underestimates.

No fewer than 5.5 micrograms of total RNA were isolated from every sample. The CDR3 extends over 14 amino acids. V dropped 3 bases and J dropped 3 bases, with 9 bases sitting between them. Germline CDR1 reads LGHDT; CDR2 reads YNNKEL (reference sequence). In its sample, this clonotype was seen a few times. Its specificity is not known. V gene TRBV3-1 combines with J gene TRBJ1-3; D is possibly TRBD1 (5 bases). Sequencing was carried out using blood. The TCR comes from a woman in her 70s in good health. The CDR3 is CASSQQGFGNTIYF. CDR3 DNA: TGTGCCAGCAGCCAGCAGGGCTTTGGAAACACCATATATTTT.